This T cell receptor (beta chain) was documented in a study of T cells in Graves' hyperthyroidism and ophthalmopathy. Study-level information: At the time of initial diagnosis and before any treatment, peripheral blood was collected.

The source material, RNA transcripts, was used to amplify TCR beta CDR3 regions. When the TCR CDR3 underwent first-round RT-PCR, the HTBI primer set was used. Using its own MiXCR run on the multiplex PCR reads, TCRdb lists one record per CDR3 protein. This sample has about 480,000 distinct CDR3 sequences, with roughly 25% found just once. Subjects with ophthalmopathy showed a Clinical Activity Score no lower than 3, a NOSPECS grade no lower than 4, and a duration shorter than 3 months. Researchers barred patients who had uncontrolled infection, other autoimmune disease, pregnancy or lactation. Germline-derived CDR1 and CDR2 are SGHRS and YFSETQ. The CDR3 length is 15 residues. Trimming took 4 bases from V and 7 from J, leaving 15 bases between them.

The sequenced material came from blood. The chain carries TRBV5-1 and TRBJ1-6; a weak D match, TRBD1 (5 bases). This clonotype was obtained from a woman in her 30s with Graves' ophthalmopathy. CDR3 protein: CASSPLGRVNSPLHF. CDR3 nucleotides: TGCGCCAGCAGCCCTCTTGGCAGGGTAAATTCACCCCTCCACTTT.